The sample holds a few counts of the clone carrying this T cell receptor beta chain. The antigen is undetermined. The CDR3 totals 15 residues. From germline, CDR1 is KGHDR and CDR2 SFDVKD. The V end lost 0 bases, the J end lost 1 base, and 7 bases lay between the germline ends. The data belong to a study of T-cell memory formation after mild COVID-19. Study context: Each donor largely had its own TCR clusters. Study-level findings and limits: Clones that shrank (day 15 to 85) were balanced CD4/CD8, whereas later expanders leaned CD4+.

cDNA libraries for TCR alpha and TCR beta, carrying sample barcodes and UMIs, came from 5'RACE with constant-segment primers. Using its own MiXCR run on the 5' RACE reads, TCRdb lists one record per CDR3 protein. The table shows approximately 560,000 distinct CDR3 sequences, with 17% occurring only once. The J gene is TRBJ2-3, the V gene TRBV24-1; D unresolved. The clonotype originates from an adult woman who had mild COVID-19 (a few samples of this study predate the infection). Cell type and time point are not known. Sequencing was carried out using PBMCs or a T cell subset sorted from them (not recorded which). The DNA of the CDR3 is TGTGCCACCAGTGATTTGTCACCCCGCACAGATACGCAGTATTTT. Its translation: CATSDLSPRTDTQYF.